The source of this TCR beta chain is a study of T-cell memory formation after mild COVID-19. Study details: Largely, the TCR clusters proved donor specific.

This clonotype was seen many times. What it binds is not known. TCRdb re-analysed the 5' RACE reads in MiXCR, keeping a single row per CDR3 protein. Counted here are about 49,000 distinct CDR3 sequences, about 7.3% occurring once; the ten biggest clones make up approximately 1.5%. The CDR3 extends over 14 amino acids. Germline values: CDR1 MDHEN, CDR2 SYDVKM. Germline trimming cut 5 bases from V and 5 bases from J; bases unmatched to any gene: 6. The study, taken as a whole, reports: Cross-reactive memory appears to have joined, as suggested by some responding clones showing up in pre-infection memory.

This sequence joins TRBV28 and TRBJ2-1, with TRBD1 identical over 7 bases. The sample taken for sequencing was PBMCs or a T cell subset sorted from them (not recorded which). The clonotype originates from a man between 18 and 29 years old who had mild COVID-19 (a few samples of this study predate the infection). Cell type and time point are not known. The CDR3 DNA reads TGTGCCAGCAGTCCCCTCGACAGGGACAATGAGCAGTTCTTC. Translating gives CASSPLDRDNEQFF.